One and the same sample provided the 22 T cell receptor beta chains below, sequenced in a study of monozygotic twins with cystic fibrosis (TCRdb year 2021). Libraries were constructed by the immunoSEQ multiplex PCR assay. The table was pulled from immuneACCESS by TCRdb, which kept in-frame rearrangements only. Such tables lose some clones; where checked, under half of the loss comes from unresolved V genes, and the rest has no known cause. Here the sample has tens of thousands of clones; under 95% occur a single time. Jointly, the top ten make up about 0.2% of the sample. What was sequenced was blood. The receptors derive from a boy aged 2-9 years with cystic fibrosis.

CDR3 nucleotides: TGCGCCAGCAGCCCTCAAGTTGGACAGGGGCGAACCCTCTGGACCGGGGAGCTGTTTTTT. This gives the protein CASSPQVGQGRTLWTGELFF. The J gene is TRBJ2-2, the V gene TRBV4-1; the match to TRBD1 covers 9 bases. V shed 4 bases and J 5 bases; nucleotides not matched to a gene: 20. Per the germline V gene, CDR1 is MGHRA and CDR2 is YSYEKL. The CDR3 runs to 20 residues.

The genes are TRBV29-1 and TRBJ1-2; possibly TRBD1 for D (5 bases). Deletions cut 3 bases from V and 4 bases from J, with 12 bases between. The CDR3 totals 13 residues. Germline CDR1 is SQVTM and CDR2 is ANQGSEA. As DNA, the CDR3 is TGCAGCGTTGACTCACCCGGGGGCTATGGCTACACCTTC. As protein: CSVDSPGGYGYTF.

The chain joins TRBV6-5 to TRBJ2-7, with D possibly being TRBD1 or TRBD2 (5 bases each). The CDR3 length is 14 residues. Germline-derived CDR1 and CDR2 are MNHEY and SVGAGI. Trimming took off 5 bases at V and 3 bases at J, with 14 bases between the two ends. The CDR3 region is CASSPGARGYEQYF. CDR3 DNA: TGTGCCAGCAGTCCTGGGGCCCGGGGCTACGAGCAGTACTTC.

This chain connects TRBV4-3 to TRBJ2-7; a weak D match, TRBD2 (7 bases). CDR1 and CDR2 (germline): LGHNA, YSLEER. Trimming removed 1 base from V and 3 bases from J, with 16 bases in between. The CDR3 runs 16 residues. CDR3 region: CASSQVGIGGLYEQYF. CDR3 in DNA: TGCGCCAGCAGCCAAGTGGGGATCGGGGGGCTCTACGAGCAGTACTTC.

The rearrangement uses TRBV14 and TRBJ1-6; no clear D. The CDR3 spans 16 residues. V lost 3 bases, J lost 10 bases, and 19 bases lay in between. Germline CDR1 SGHDN, CDR2 FVKESK. CDR3 nucleotide sequence: TGTGCCAGCAGCCATAACTTAAGGGTGGGGAAATCACCCCTCCACTTT. Amino acids: CASSHNLRVGKSPLHF. Full variable domain (rest looked up from reference TRBV14 and TRBJ1-6): EAGVTQFPSHSVIEKGQTVTLRCDPISGHDNLYWYRRVMGKEIKFLLHFVKESKQDESGMPNNRFLAERTGGTYSTLKVQPAELEDSGVYFCASSHNLRVGKSPLHFGNGTRLTVT.

This chain connects TRBV20-1 to TRBJ2-7; D is unresolved. The V end was cut by 1 base, the J end by 6 bases, with 7 bases between. This CDR3 is 11 amino acids long. Germline V gene data show CDR1 as DFQATT and CDR2 as SNEGSKA (reference sequence). CDR3 DNA sequence: TGCAGTGCTAGAGGGGTGGCCGAGCAGTACTTC. Protein product: CSARGVAEQYF.

The genes are TRBV7-9 and TRBJ1-1; D remains unclear. V was pared by 1 base and J by 1 base, with 7 bases between. Germline values: CDR1 SEHNR, CDR2 FQNEAQ (reference sequence). There are 14 residues in the CDR3. The CDR3 nucleotides are TGTGCCAGCAGCTTAGGCGCCGGGAACACTGAAGCTTTCTTT. Protein product: CASSLGAGNTEAFF.

The chain links TRBV19 to TRBJ2-2, with unresolved D. V was pared by 4 bases and J by 4 bases, with 16 bases between. Germline V gene lookup returns CDR1 LNHDA and CDR2 SQIVND (reference sequence). This CDR3 is built from 16 residues. CDR3 residues: CASSKELPSGTGELFF. In nucleotides, the CDR3 is TGTGCCAGTAGTAAGGAACTACCGTCCGGCACCGGGGAGCTGTTTTTT.

The chain joins TRBV19 to TRBJ2-1, with TRBD2 as a possible D gene (5 bases). The CDR3 sequence is 13 residues long. Germline CDR1 and CDR2: LNHDA and SQIVND (reference sequence). V was clipped by 7 bases and J by 7 bases, with 14 bases between them. CDR3 coding DNA: TGTGCCAGTATAGGTAGCGTACGGAATGAGCAGTTCTTC. It specifies CASIGSVRNEQFF.

This chain connects TRBV13 to TRBJ2-3, with D unresolved. The germline V and J ends were trimmed by 4 bases and 10 bases, with 15 bases remaining between them. The CDR3 totals 13 residues. In germline, CDR1 is PRHDT, CDR2 FYEKMQ (reference sequence). The CDR3 protein is CASSSGPRWAQYF. The CDR3 DNA reads as TGTGCCAGCAGCTCGGGCCCACGGTGGGCGCAGTATTTT.

In its sample, this clone was seen once. This rearrangement joins TRBV4-3 to TRBJ1-1; a possible D gene is TRBD1 (5 bases). This CDR3 is 16 amino acids long. Per germline, CDR1 LGHNA and CDR2 YSLEER. V gave up 2 bases and J gave up 5 bases, with 18 bases separating them. The CDR3 sequence: CASSQSRVIRQTEAFF. CDR3 DNA sequence: TGCGCCAGCAGCCAATCCAGGGTAATCCGGCAAACTGAAGCTTTCTTT.

The chain recombines TRBV5-1 with TRBJ2-7; D uncertain. V was cut by 0 bases and J by 2 bases, with 9 bases left in between. The CDR3 is 14 residues long. Germline-derived CDR1 and CDR2 are SGHRS and YFSETQ. CDR3 region: CASSLAPGTYEQYF. The CDR3 nucleotides are TGCGCCAGCAGCTTGGCCCCTGGGACCTACGAGCAGTACTTC.

This chain links TRBV5-1 with TRBJ2-5; D remains ambiguous. CDR1 and CDR2 (germline): SGHRS, YFSETQ. Trimming stripped 0 bases from V and 9 bases from J, with 12 bases between. The CDR3 runs 13 residues. CDR3 protein: CASSLDRRRPQYF. The CDR3, as DNA: TGCGCCAGCAGCTTGGACCGCAGAAGGCCCCAGTACTTC.

The CDR3: CASSYPGQGAYGYTF. Here the CDR3 DNA reads TGTGCCAGCAGTTACCCGGGACAGGGGGCCTATGGCTACACCTTC. The chain has TRBV6-5 and TRBJ1-2; TRBD1 agrees at 12 bases. The CDR3 extends over 15 amino acids. Trimming at V came to 2 bases and at J to 4 bases, leaving 2 bases not matched to a gene. CDR1 MNHEY and CDR2 SVGAGI come from the germline V gene.

The chain joins TRBV9 to TRBJ1-1, with a possible D match to TRBD1 (5 bases). Germline CDR1 and CDR2: SGDLS and YYNGEE. Trimming shortened V by 0 bases and J by 0 bases, and 6 bases separated the two germline ends. This CDR3 comprises 14 residues. This chain's CDR3 is CASSVEGLNTEAFF. CDR3 DNA sequence: TGTGCCAGCAGCGTAGAGGGGCTGAACACTGAAGCTTTCTTT.

The chain joins TRBV5-1 to TRBJ2-4, with D perhaps TRBD1 (7 bases). This CDR3 is built from 17 residues. Germline CDR1 reads SGHRS; CDR2 reads YFSETQ. Deletions cut 1 base from V and 0 bases from J, with 14 bases between. DNA for the CDR3: TGCGCCAGCAGCTTGTCAGGGGGGCTCTTAGCCAAAAACATTCAGTACTTC. It translates to CASSLSGGLLAKNIQYF.

The V and J genes are TRBV5-4 and TRBJ1-1, with TRBD1 as a possible D gene (5 bases). The germline V gene has CDR1 SGHNT and CDR2 YYREEE (reference sequence). The germline V and J ends were trimmed by 3 bases and 7 bases, with 10 bases remaining between them. The CDR3 has 12 residues. This CDR3 reads CASSWGEGEAFF. CDR3 nucleotide sequence: TGTGCCAGCAGCTGGGGGGAGGGTGAAGCTTTCTTT.

CDR3 nucleotide sequence: TGCGCCAGCACCCGAGAGGGTAGCGGGGGGCCTTACAATGAGCAGTTCTTC. Residues: CASTREGSGGPYNEQFF. The chain uses TRBV10-2 and TRBJ2-1; 10 bases fit TRBD2. Unmatched junction bases numbered 13, after V lost 7 bases and J lost 4 bases. CDR3 length: 17 residues. Germline-derived CDR1 and CDR2 are WSHSY and SAAADI.

The chain carries TRBV4-1 and TRBJ1-1, with TRBD1 identical over 11 bases. Per the germline V gene, CDR1 is MGHRA and CDR2 is YSYEKL. With 2 bases clipped from V and 3 bases from J, the junction kept 5 bases outside the gene matches. CDR3 length equals 16 residues. CDR3 sequence reads: CASSQTPGQGDTEAFF. The DNA of the CDR3 is TGCGCCAGCAGCCAAACACCGGGACAGGGGGACACTGAAGCTTTCTTT.

The V call is TRBV7-9, the J call TRBJ1-2; 7 bases are a match to TRBD1. The V segment lost 7 bases and the J segment 7 bases; nucleotides outside the gene matches: 9. CDR1 and CDR2 from the germline V gene are SEHNR and FQNEAQ (reference sequence). The CDR3 is 13 amino acids. The CDR3 nucleotides read TGTGCCAGCACCCCATCGACAGGGATTGGCTACACCTTC. Translating it yields CASTPSTGIGYTF.

This chain uses TRBV7-6 with TRBJ2-2; D might be TRBD2 (6 bases). Trimming stripped 4 bases from V and 5 bases from J, with 17 bases between. Germline CDR1 reads SGHVS; CDR2 reads FNYEAQ. This CDR3 has 16 residues. The CDR3 region is CASSWSGSGRTGELFF. The CDR3 DNA reads TGTGCCAGCAGCTGGAGCGGGTCCGGGCGTACCGGGGAGCTGTTTTTT. Full variable domain (rest looked up from reference TRBV7-6 and TRBJ2-2): GAGVSQSPRYKVTKRGQDVALRCDPISGHVSLYWYRQALGQGPEFLTYFNYEAQQDKSGLPNDRFSAERPEGSISTLTIQRTEQRDSAMYRCASSWSGSGRTGELFFGEGSRLTVL.

In nucleotides, the CDR3 is TGCGCCAGCAGCTTGTTCGGGGGCGCAGATACGCAGTATTTT. Protein: CASSLFGGADTQYF. V and J are TRBV5-1 and TRBJ2-3; D tentatively reads TRBD1 or TRBD2 (6 bases each). The V gene's germline CDR1 is SGHRS and CDR2 YFSETQ. The CDR3 extends over 14 amino acids. Trimming left V 1 base short and J 4 bases short, with 10 bases between.